Listed here are 24 T cell receptor beta chains from one sample, sequenced in a study of T cells in localized non-small cell lung cancer. Sequenced by immunoSEQ multiplex PCR; TCRdb stores in-frame clones only, minus some. The sample records 75,000 to 85,000 clones, around 81% being singletons. The input for sequencing was peripheral blood, taken before any cancer treatment. The origin of the receptors is an older female donor with stage I lung adenocarcinoma.

The chain combines TRBV10-3 with TRBJ1-1, with 7 nucleotides matching TRBD1. Trimming at V came to 6 bases and at J to 1 base, leaving 5 bases not matched to a gene. The CDR3 runs to 14 residues. Germline V gives CDR1 ENHRY, CDR2 SYGVKD. The chain's CDR3 is CAISTQGGNTEAFF. The CDR3, as DNA: TGTGCCATCAGCACGCAGGGGGGGAACACTGAAGCTTTCTTT.

The chain combines TRBV19 with TRBJ2-5, with 8 bases matching TRBD1. J lost 1 base, V lost 11 bases, and 12 bases had no gene match. Per germline, CDR1 LNHDA and CDR2 SQIVND (reference sequence). This CDR3 spans 15 amino acids. CDR3 loop: CASYPTGTGQETQYF. In DNA form, the CDR3 reads TGTGCCTCCTACCCGACCGGGACAGGCCAAGAGACCCAGTACTTC.

This clone was counted a single time. CDR3 sequence (DNA): TGTGCCAGCAGTTTATCGCCCTCAGGGTCCACTGAAGCTTTCTTT. The encoded protein is CASSLSPSGSTEAFF. This sequence joins TRBV27 and TRBJ1-1, with D perhaps matching TRBD1 (5 bases). CDR3 length equals 15 residues. V gave up 0 bases and J gave up 4 bases, with 12 bases separating them. The germline gives CDR1 MNHEY, CDR2 SMNVEV (reference sequence).

There are a few counts of this clone. The CDR3 sequence: CASSQEGNRNTEAFF. The CDR3 DNA reads as TGCGCCAGCAGCCAAGAGGGGAACCGGAACACTGAAGCTTTCTTT. The gene calls are TRBV4-1 and TRBJ1-1; D is unresolved. The CDR3 extends over 15 amino acids. V was shortened by 0 bases and J by 1 base, with 9 bases between the two germline ends. The germline gives CDR1 MGHRA, CDR2 YSYEKL.

The chain is built from TRBV19 and TRBJ1-3; D unresolved. The CDR3 covers 13 residues. With 2 bases removed from V and 4 bases from J, the gap between germline ends came to 6 bases. Looked up from germline, CDR1 is LNHDA and CDR2 is SQIVND (reference sequence). This CDR3 reads CASSIQSGNTIYF. The CDR3 DNA follows: TGTGCCAGTAGTATACAGTCCGGAAACACCATATATTTT.

The rearrangement uses TRBV29-1 and TRBJ2-2; the match to TRBD1 covers 11 bases. The CDR3 runs to 18 residues. Losses at the gene ends were 2 bases for V and 4 bases for J; bases not matched to a gene: 12. Germline V gene lookup returns CDR1 SQVTM and CDR2 ANQGSEA. This chain's CDR3 is CSVERGTGGVVGTGELFF. The CDR3 DNA follows: TGCAGCGTTGAAAGAGGGACAGGGGGAGTAGTGGGCACCGGGGAGCTGTTTTTT.

The V and J genes are TRBV5-1 and TRBJ2-5; D tentatively fits TRBD1 or TRBD2 (6 bases each). The V end was cut by 2 bases, the J end by 0 bases, with 11 bases between. Germline values: CDR1 SGHRS, CDR2 YFSETQ. There are 15 residues in the CDR3. Written as DNA, the CDR3 is TGCGCCAGCAGCTTTTTAGGGGGGAACCAAGAGACCCAGTACTTC. Protein: CASSFLGGNQETQYF.

The rearrangement uses TRBV5-1 and TRBJ2-7, with D hard to call. This CDR3 comprises 13 residues. Per the germline V gene, CDR1 is SGHRS and CDR2 is YFSETQ. The V gene lost 0 bases and the J gene lost 6 bases, with 10 bases spanning the gap. CDR3 region: CASSLAASAEQYF. Written as DNA, the CDR3 is TGCGCCAGCAGCTTGGCGGCATCTGCCGAGCAGTACTTC. Combining the CDR3 with reference TRBV5-1 and TRBJ2-7 gives the whole variable domain KAGVTQTPRYLIKTRGQQVTLSCSPISGHRSVSWYQQTPGQGLQFLFEYFSETQRNKGNFPGRFSGRQFSNSRSEMNVSTLELGDSALYLCASSLAASAEQYFGPGTRLTVT.

The chain combines TRBV19 with TRBJ1-2; weak D call: TRBD1 (6 bases). This CDR3 region has 16 residues. The V gene lost 6 bases and the J gene lost 1 base, with 18 bases spanning the gap. CDR1 and CDR2 (germline): LNHDA, SQIVND (reference sequence). The CDR3 sequence: CASSHRDNTFNYGYTF. DNA of the CDR3: TGTGCCAGTAGCCACCGGGACAATACTTTTAACTATGGCTACACCTTC.

The chain employs TRBV7-3 and TRBJ1-1; possible D gene TRBD1, 6 bases. The ends were cut back, 5 bases at V and 1 base at J, with 17 bases in the middle. This CDR3 has 16 amino acids. CDR1 and CDR2 from the germline V gene are SGHTA and FQGTGA. CDR3 protein: CASSPYQGGSNTEAFF. The CDR3 DNA reads TGTGCCAGCAGCCCCTACCAAGGGGGTTCGAACACTGAAGCTTTCTTT. Complete variable domain (other parts from reference TRBV7-3 and TRBJ1-1): GAGVSQTPSNKVTEKGKYVELRCDPISGHTALYWYRQSLGQGPEFLIYFQGTGAADDSGLPNDRFFAVRPEGSVSTLKIQRTERGDSAVYLCASSPYQGGSNTEAFFGQGTRLTVV.

A remark on this clone: The same CDR3 is also encoded by other DNA sequences in this sample. The chain carries TRBV5-1 and TRBJ1-1, with 9 nucleotides matching TRBD1. V lost 2 bases to trimming and J lost 0 bases; unmatched junction nucleotides: 2. This CDR3 has 15 amino acids. Germline CDR1 and CDR2: SGHRS and YFSETQ. The chain's CDR3 is CASSLTGGLNTEAFF. CDR3 in DNA: TGCGCCAGCAGCTTAACAGGGGGCCTGAACACTGAAGCTTTCTTT.

V is TRBV2 and J is TRBJ2-5, with D possibly being TRBD2 (5 bases). With 0 bases removed from V and 2 bases from J, the gap between germline ends came to 16 bases. The CDR3 length is 17 residues. Germline CDR1 and CDR2: SNHLY and FYNNEI. The CDR3 DNA reads TGTGCCAGCAGTGAAGCGGGAGATAGCTGGGAACAAGAGACCCAGTACTTC. Protein product: CASSEAGDSWEQETQYF.

The chain recombines TRBV21-1 with TRBJ1-2; the table assigns TRBD1, which was not confirmed against the DNA. TRBV21-1 is a pseudogene locus. CDR3 length: 15 amino acids. CDR3 loop: CASSTGQGVCYGYTF. CDR3 coding DNA: TGTGCCAGCAGCACAGGACAGGGGGTGTGCTATGGCTACACCTTC.

This chain uses TRBV15 with TRBJ1-2; D might be TRBD1 (6 bases). Germline CDR1 reads LNHNV; CDR2 reads YYDKDF (reference sequence). V was clipped by 0 bases and J by 2 bases, with 10 bases between them. The CDR3 totals 15 residues. Written as DNA, the CDR3 is TGTGCCACCAGCAGAGATAGGGGGGTAAACTATGGCTACACCTTC. Amino acid sequence: CATSRDRGVNYGYTF. Supplemented by reference TRBV15 and TRBJ1-2, the full variable domain reads DAMVIQNPRYQVTQFGKPVTLSCSQTLNHNVMYWYQQKSSQAPKLLFHYYDKDFNNEADTPDNFQSRRPNTSFCFLDIRSPGLGDTAMYLCATSRDRGVNYGYTFGSGTRLTVV.

The chain is built from TRBV19 and TRBJ1-1; D ambiguous. The CDR3 consists of 11 residues. Germline V lookup: CDR1 LNHDA, CDR2 SQIVND (reference sequence). The V and J ends lost 1 base and 7 bases respectively, with 4 bases between them. CDR3 sequence reads: CASSIGLEAFF. CDR3 nucleotides: TGTGCCAGTAGTATAGGGCTTGAAGCTTTCTTT.

The J gene is TRBJ1-6, the V gene TRBV11-2, with D maybe TRBD1 (6 bases). In germline, CDR1 is SGHAT, CDR2 FQNNGV. V lost 1 base and J 7 bases, leaving 8 bases between the germline ends. The CDR3 is 14 amino acids. The CDR3 here is CASSLGTANSPLHF. The CDR3, as DNA: TGTGCCAGCAGCTTAGGGACAGCGAATTCACCCCTCCACTTT.

The table lists this clone with a count of one. V and J are TRBV6-5 and TRBJ1-1; tentatively, D is TRBD1 (5 bases). The V gene lost 5 bases and the J gene lost 5 bases, with 18 bases spanning the gap. The CDR3 spans 15 residues. The germline V gene has CDR1 MNHEY and CDR2 SVGAGI. The CDR3 sequence is CASSPGLGGKTEAFF. CDR3 nucleotide sequence: TGTGCCAGCAGTCCGGGGCTGGGGGGTAAGACTGAAGCTTTCTTT.

In its sample, this clone was seen once. The chain combines TRBV4-3 with TRBJ1-3; tentatively, D is TRBD1 (6 bases). The CDR3 totals 19 residues. The V gene lost 0 bases and the J gene lost 0 bases, with 18 bases spanning the gap. Germline values: CDR1 LGHNA, CDR2 YSLEER. CDR3 sequence: CASSQEAGESKLSGNTIYF. CDR3 bases: TGCGCCAGCAGCCAAGAGGCAGGGGAATCAAAACTCTCTGGAAACACCATATATTTT.

V gene TRBV5-1 combines with J gene TRBJ1-4; 10 nucleotides match TRBD1. The CDR3 sequence is 16 residues long. Per the germline V gene, CDR1 is SGHRS and CDR2 is YFSETQ. The V gene end was trimmed by 5 bases and the J gene end by 4 bases; junction bases not matched to a gene: 8. The CDR3 region is CASRTGTGVGNEKLFF. As DNA, the CDR3 is TGCGCCAGCAGGACCGGGACAGGGGTTGGTAATGAAAAACTGTTTTTT.

There are a few counts of this clone. The chain joins TRBV7-6 to TRBJ2-3, with 10 bases that match TRBD1. Germline V lookup: CDR1 SGHVS, CDR2 FNYEAQ. After removal of 8 bases from V and 3 bases from J, the junction contained 5 bases not matched to a gene. This CDR3 has 14 amino acids. DNA for the CDR3: TGTGCCAGCGGACGGACAGGGGGGACAGATACGCAGTATTTT. Protein product: CASGRTGGTDTQYF. Complete variable domain (other parts from reference TRBV7-6 and TRBJ2-3): GAGVSQSPRYKVTKRGQDVALRCDPISGHVSLYWYRQALGQGPEFLTYFNYEAQQDKSGLPNDRFSAERPEGSISTLTIQRTEQRDSAMYRCASGRTGGTDTQYFGPGTRLTVL.

The sample holds one count of this clone. V and J are TRBV6-1 and TRBJ2-5; 8 bases fit TRBD2. V lost 0 bases to trimming and J lost 1 base; unmatched junction nucleotides: 4. Germline values: CDR1 MNHNS, CDR2 SASEGT. The CDR3 loop spans 16 amino acids. This CDR3 reads CASSEAIAGTQETQYF. The CDR3 nucleotides read TGTGCCAGCAGTGAAGCAATAGCGGGGACCCAAGAGACCCAGTACTTC.

The chain carries TRBV4-2 and TRBJ2-1, with 8 bases matching TRBD2. Per the germline V gene, CDR1 is LGHNA and CDR2 is YNFKEQ. The CDR3 is made up of 16 amino acids. The junction had 4 bases not matched to a gene; V was cut back by 0 bases and J by 3 bases. CDR3 nucleotides: TGTGCCAGCAGCCAAGATTCAGCGGGGGACTACAATGAGCAGTTCTTC. Translating gives CASSQDSAGDYNEQFF.

The sample holds a few counts of this clone. The chain has TRBV6-5 and TRBJ1-5; maybe TRBD1 (5 bases). CDR1 is MNHEY, CDR2 SVGAGI, per germline. The ends were cut back, 9 bases at V and 4 bases at J, with 7 bases in the middle. The CDR3 covers 11 residues. Here the CDR3 reads CASGGNQPQHF. In nucleotides, the CDR3 is TGTGCCAGTGGGGGGAATCAGCCCCAGCATTTT.

A few counts support this clone. The chain uses TRBV7-9 and TRBJ2-3, with 10 bases fitting TRBD2. The CDR3 sequence is 15 residues long. V shed 5 bases, J shed 1 base, and the junction held 3 bases outside the gene matches. The germline gives CDR1 SEHNR, CDR2 FQNEAQ (reference sequence). The CDR3 sequence is CASSPSGSGTDTQYF. CDR3 nucleotide sequence: TGTGCCAGCAGCCCTAGCGGGAGTGGCACAGATACGCAGTATTTT. Looking up the rest from reference TRBV7-9 and TRBJ2-3 gives the full variable domain: DTGVSQNPRHKITKRGQNVTFRCDPISEHNRLYWYRQTLGQGPEFLTYFQNEAQLEKSRLLSDRFSAERPKGSFSTLEIQRTEQGDSAMYLCASSPSGSGTDTQYFGPGTRLTVL.